This T cell receptor (beta chain) was identified in a study of blood T cells in healthy people across ages. This clonotype was seen repeatedly, ten times or more. The authors ran a second PCR of about 7 to 11 cycles using a sample-barcoded 5' primer and a J-beta primer mix. TCRdb recomputed calls from the 5' RACE reads with MiXCR, one row per CDR3 protein. The profile shows 850,000 to 950,000 distinct CDR3 sequences, under 35% of them singletons. This CDR3 has 16 amino acids. Germline V gene data show CDR1 as SGHAT and CDR2 as FQNNGV. J gave up 1 base and V 5 bases, and 9 bases lay outside the gene matches.

The sequencing input was blood. The TCR comes from a woman older than 75 in good health. The chain couples TRBV11-2 to TRBJ2-5; TRBD2 matches at 8 bases. CDR3 in amino acids: CASSPRVAGIQETQYF. As DNA, the CDR3 is TGTGCCAGCAGCCCCCGAGTAGCGGGAATCCAAGAGACCCAGTACTTC.